Below are 20 T cell receptor beta chains sequenced from a single sample in a study of CD8+CD57+ T cells in acquired aplastic anemia. The TCR beta profiling, which covered VDJ combination and CDR3 sequence, was carried out using genomic DNA as the template. From the reads, TCRdb called clonotypes with MiXCR, one entry per CDR3 protein. Of 150,000 to 200,000 distinct CDR3 sequences in the sample, around half were seen once. Patients chosen for sequencing had CD8+CD57+ cells that had expanded, as shown by flow cytometry. Sequences were obtained from sorted CD4+, CD8+, or CD8+CD57+ T cells (not recorded which) from PBMCs. These receptor sequences come from a human donor with aplastic anemia.

This clonotype was counted a few times. The chain recombines TRBV4-2 with TRBJ1-4; TRBD1 aligns across 9 bases. The CDR3 has 18 amino acids. The junction had 11 bases not matched to a gene; V was cut back by 2 bases and J by 4 bases. Germline V gene lookup returns CDR1 LGHNA and CDR2 YNFKEQ. The DNA of the CDR3 is TGTGCCAGCAGCCAAATGGGACAGGGAGGTTTGGGTAATGAAAAACTGTTTTTT. Amino acids: CASSQMGQGGLGNEKLFF.

The chain employs TRBV10-3 and TRBJ2-7; 9 bases are shared with TRBD2. The germline CDR1 and CDR2 sequences are ENHRY and SYGVKD. The CDR3 consists of 15 residues. V dropped 2 bases and J dropped 3; count of bases not matched to a gene: 5. The CDR3 loop is CAISEGAGGRYEQYF. DNA for the CDR3: TGTGCCATCAGTGAGGGAGCGGGAGGTCGCTACGAGCAGTACTTC.

This clonotype was recorded at least ten times. The chain has TRBV13 and TRBJ1-6; a possible D gene is TRBD1 (6 bases). Between the trimmed V and J ends, which lost 2 bases and 6 bases, there was a span of 14 bases. CDR1 is PRHDT and CDR2 is FYEKMQ in the germline V gene (reference sequence). This CDR3 spans 16 amino acids. The CDR3 region is CASSLKIQGSNSPLHF. CDR3 DNA: TGTGCCAGCAGCTTAAAGATACAGGGCTCTAATTCACCCCTCCACTTT.

V gene TRBV24-1 combines with J gene TRBJ2-1, with D tentatively TRBD2 (6 bases). Between the trimmed V and J ends, which lost 5 bases and 0 bases, there was a span of 19 bases. The CDR3 has 18 amino acids. The germline V gene has CDR1 KGHDR and CDR2 SFDVKD. In DNA, the CDR3 is TGTGCCACCAGTGGGGGATTGACTAGACCCCACTCCTACAATGAGCAGTTCTTC. Its protein product is CATSGGLTRPHSYNEQFF.

This clonotype was seen only once. The genes are TRBV2 and TRBJ2-7; D is possibly TRBD1 (6 bases). Germline V gene sequence: CDR1 SNHLY, CDR2 FYNNEI. This CDR3 region has 14 residues. Trimming pared 8 bases from V and 6 bases from J, leaving 20 bases between. The CDR3 protein is CASSPDTGQAEQYF. CDR3 bases: TGTGCCAGCTCACCTGATACAGGGCAGGCCGAGCAGTACTTC.

This clonotype was recorded at least ten times. The V gene is TRBV7-3, the J gene TRBJ2-2, with 8 nucleotides matching TRBD2. V gave up 5 bases and J gave up 5 bases; unmatched junction bases: 7. The CDR3 extends over 15 amino acids. Germline-derived CDR1 and CDR2 are SGHTA and FQGTGA. The DNA of the CDR3 is TGTGCCAGCAGCCCACGCGGGGGGACTACCGGGGAGCTGTTTTTT. Encoded protein: CASSPRGGTTGELFF.

This rearrangement joins TRBV18 to TRBJ2-1; tentatively, D is TRBD2 (5 bases). Trimming shortened V by 3 bases and J by 0 bases, and 9 bases separated the two germline ends. The CDR3 covers 15 residues. The germline V gene encodes CDR1 KGHSH and CDR2 LQKENI. The CDR3 coding sequence is TGTGCCAGCTCACCCGGCCGGGGCTCCTACAATGAGCAGTTCTTC. It encodes CASSPGRGSYNEQFF.

The rearrangement links TRBV9 to TRBJ1-4; 9 bases map to TRBD1. Germline V gives CDR1 SGDLS, CDR2 YYNGEE. The CDR3 consists of 14 residues. V was clipped by 3 bases and J by 8 bases; unmatched bases: 5. The CDR3 here is CASSAGTGNEKLFF. Here the CDR3 DNA reads TGTGCCAGCAGCGCCGGGACAGGGAACGAAAAACTGTTTTTT.

Written as DNA, the CDR3 is TGTGCCTGGAGTGTACCGGGCGGGGACTACAATGAGCAGTTCTTC. This codes for CAWSVPGGDYNEQFF. This chain uses TRBV30 with TRBJ2-1; possibly TRBD2 for D (6 bases). CDR3 length: 15 residues. Deletions cut 0 bases from V and 3 bases from J, with 12 bases between. Germline V gene data show CDR1 as GTSNPN and CDR2 as SVGIG (reference sequence).

V is TRBV7-8 and J is TRBJ2-7; the D is unclear. V lost 3 bases to trimming and J lost 1 base, with 10 bases between them. The CDR3 runs 14 residues. The germline gives CDR1 SGHVS, CDR2 FQNEAQ. CDR3 in DNA: TGTGCCAGCAGCTTGGTTTGGAGTTCCTACGAGCAGTACTTC. Protein product: CASSLVWSSYEQYF. Variable domain in full (rest from reference TRBV7-8 and TRBJ2-7): GAGVSQSPRYKVAKRGQDVALRCDPISGHVSLFWYQQALGQGPEFLTYFQNEAQLDKSGLPSDRFFAERPEGSVSTLKIQRTQQEDSAVYLCASSLVWSSYEQYFGPGTRLTVT.

The chain joins TRBV2 to TRBJ2-3, with 10 bases fitting TRBD2. Germline V CDR1 and CDR2: SNHLY, FYNNEI. The CDR3 sequence is 15 residues long. V lost 1 base, J lost 3 bases, and 1 base stayed unmatched. The CDR3 nucleotides are TGTGCCAGCAGTGAAGAGGGACTAGCGACAGATACGCAGTATTTT. It codes for CASSEEGLATDTQYF. Complete variable domain (other parts from reference TRBV2 and TRBJ2-3): EPEVTQTPSHQVTQMGQEVILRCVPISNHLYFYWYRQILGQKVEFLVSFYNNEISEKSEIFDDQFSVERPDGSNFTLKIRSTKLEDSAMYFCASSEEGLATDTQYFGPGTRLTVL.

A few counts support this clonotype. The V and J genes are TRBV30 and TRBJ2-3; D is unclear. Germline values: CDR1 GTSNPN, CDR2 SVGIG (reference sequence). This CDR3 is built from 13 residues. V gave up 5 bases and J gave up 2 bases, with 11 bases separating them. The CDR3 sequence: CAWERHPTDTQYF. CDR3 in DNA: TGTGCCTGGGAAAGACACCCCACAGATACGCAGTATTTT. Supplemented by reference TRBV30 and TRBJ2-3, the full variable domain reads SQTIHQWPATLVQPVGSPLSLECTVEGTSNPNLYWYRQAAGRGLQLLFYSVGIGQISSEVPQNLSASRPQDRQFILSSKKLLLSDSGFYLCAWERHPTDTQYFGPGTRLTVL.

A word on this clonotype: A much larger clone differs from this one at a single base, so this may be a read error. The chain carries TRBV5-6 and TRBJ1-2, with a weak D call TRBD1 (5 bases). Germline values: CDR1 SGHDT, CDR2 YYEEEE. This CDR3 spans 13 amino acids. CDR3 in amino acids: CAGSGGANYGYTF. Written as DNA, the CDR3 is TGTGCCGGCAGTGGGGGTGCTAACTATGGCTACACCTTC. The full variable domain, completed using reference TRBV5-6 and TRBJ1-2, is DAGVTQSPTHLIKTRGQQVTLRCSPKSGHDTVSWYQQALGQGPQFIFQYYEEEERQRGNFPDRFSGHQFPNYSSELNVNALLLGDSALYLCAGSGGANYGYTFGSGTRLTVV.

The table lists this clonotype with many counts. This chain uses TRBV5-1 with TRBJ1-6, with 8 bases matching TRBD1. CDR3 size: 14 residues. Unmatched junction bases numbered 1, after V lost 0 bases and J lost 8 bases. Germline V lookup: CDR1 SGHRS, CDR2 YFSETQ. The CDR3 DNA reads as TGCGCCAGCAGCTTGGGGACAGGGCATTCACCCCTCCACTTT. Translated: CASSLGTGHSPLHF.

About this clonotype: Being one base from a much bigger clone, this may be a read error. The chain links TRBV6-1 to TRBJ2-1; D remains ambiguous. This CDR3 contains 15 residues. Germline assignment: CDR1 MNHNS and CDR2 SASEGT. The CDR3 region is CASSEQAGSYYEQFF. For the CDR3, the DNA is TGTGCCAGCAGTGAACAGGCCGGATCCTACTATGAGCAGTTCTTC.

On this clonotype: This may come from a read error, since a much larger clone is one base off. The chain joins TRBV28 to TRBJ2-7; no definite D call. Germline lookup yields CDR1 MDHEN and CDR2 SYDVKM. This CDR3 has 11 amino acids. CDR3 coding DNA: TGTGCCAGCAGTATCTATGGCGAGCAGGACTTC. Amino acids: CASSIYGEQDF.

This clonotype has a count of ten or more. V and J are TRBV7-2 and TRBJ2-1, with TRBD2 as a possible D gene (6 bases). Germline CDR1 SGHTA, CDR2 FQGNSA. The CDR3 consists of 14 residues. V lost 4 bases and J lost 4, with 11 bases in between. The CDR3 is CASSYGTEYNEQFF. For the CDR3, the DNA is TGTGCCAGCAGCTATGGGACTGAGTACAATGAGCAGTTCTTC. The variable domain in full, with the rest retrieved from reference TRBV7-2 and TRBJ2-1, is GAGVSQSPSNKVTEKGKDVELRCDPISGHTALYWYRQSLGQGLEFLIYFQGNSAPDKSGLPSDRFSAERTGGSVSTLTIQRTQQEDSAVYLCASSYGTEYNEQFFGPGTRLTVL.

This clonotype was found many times. V and J are TRBV20-1 and TRBJ2-2; 9 positions agree with TRBD2. The CDR3 sequence is 14 residues long. Germline V gene data show CDR1 as DFQATT and CDR2 as SNEGSKA (reference sequence). V shed 1 base and J 4 bases; nucleotides not matched to a gene: 1. This CDR3 is CSARGLAVTGELFF. The CDR3 nucleotides read TGCAGTGCTAGAGGACTAGCGGTCACCGGGGAGCTGTTTTTT.

The gene calls are TRBV10-3 and TRBJ2-2, with D unclear. CDR1 is ENHRY, CDR2 SYGVKD, per germline. With 1 base removed from V and 0 bases from J, the gap between germline ends came to 6 bases. This CDR3 region has 15 residues. CDR3 nucleotide sequence: TGTGCCATCAGTGAGTTAGGACCGAACACCGGGGAGCTGTTTTTT. Protein product: CAISELGPNTGELFF.

In its sample, this clonotype was seen once. Relative to the germline gene, one junction end is altered; a read error may explain this. The rearrangement joins TRBV19 to TRBJ2-7; D possibly matches TRBD1 or TRBD2 (6 bases each). This CDR3 region has 13 residues. Germline V gene sequence: CDR1 LNHDA, CDR2 SQIVND (reference sequence). The CDR3 DNA reads TGTGCCGGTAGTATAGGGGGGACGGTCGAGCAGTACTTC. This codes for CAGSIGGTVEQYF.